Each of the 32 T cell receptor beta chains below was sequenced from the same sample in a study of blood T cell repertoires in COVID-19. Assay used: immunoSEQ multiplex PCR; TCRdb lists only in-frame clones, some missing. This sample has roughly 340,000 clones, with around 92% found just once. Sequencing was performed on peripheral blood. The receptors here all came from a woman in her twenties or thirties with COVID-19, enrolled during active disease.

The chain couples TRBV3-1 (or the pseudogene TRBV3-2) to TRBJ1-1, with 7 bases identical to TRBD1. This CDR3 region has 16 residues. Trimming cost V 0 bases and J 3 bases; bases outside gene matches: 7. CDR1 is LGHDT and CDR2 is YNNKEL in the germline V gene (reference sequence). This chain's CDR3 is CASSQEGQGEYTEAFF. The DNA for the CDR3 is TGTGCCAGCAGCCAAGAGGGTCAGGGGGAGTACACTGAAGCTTTCTTT.

The chain links TRBV5-4 to TRBJ1-5; no definite D call. CDR1 is SGHNT, CDR2 YYREEE, per germline (reference sequence). CDR3 size: 13 residues. Trimming left V 0 bases short and J 6 bases short, with 7 bases between. Written as DNA, the CDR3 is TGTGCCAGCAGCTTGGATTCGGGTCAGCCCCAGCATTTT. It is translated as CASSLDSGQPQHF.

This sequence joins TRBV5-4 and TRBJ1-4, with D possibly being TRBD1 (6 bases). Germline V gene lookup returns CDR1 SGHNT and CDR2 YYREEE (reference sequence). CDR3 size: 14 residues. V was clipped by 5 bases and J by 7 bases, with 15 bases between them. CDR3 nucleotide sequence: TGTGCCAGCAGTTCCCGGGACACCCGTGAAAAACTGTTTTTT. It yields the protein CASSSRDTREKLFF.

This chain uses TRBV2 with TRBJ2-1, with 7 bases identical to TRBD2. Germline assignment: CDR1 SNHLY and CDR2 FYNNEI. With 7 bases clipped from V and 3 bases from J, the junction kept 9 bases outside the gene matches. There are 15 residues in the CDR3. CDR3 coding DNA: TGTGCCAGCATCCTACTAGCGACTGGCTACAATGAGCAGTTCTTC. As protein: CASILLATGYNEQFF.

This chain links TRBV28 with TRBJ2-3, with D hard to call. Trimming removed 5 bases at V and 2 bases at J, with 14 bases between. There are 15 residues in the CDR3. Germline V lookup: CDR1 MDHEN, CDR2 SYDVKM. CDR3 amino acids: CASSPQADDTDTQYF. In DNA form, the CDR3 reads TGTGCCAGCAGTCCCCAGGCTGACGACACAGATACGCAGTATTTT. Drawing the rest from reference TRBV28 and TRBJ2-3, the complete variable domain is DVKVTQSSRYLVKRTGEKVFLECVQDMDHENMFWYRQDPGLGLRLIYFSYDVKMKEKGDIPEGYSVSREKKERFSLILESASTNQTSMYLCASSPQADDTDTQYFGPGTRLTVL.

This sequence joins TRBV5-8 and TRBJ1-5; TRBD1 agrees at 8 bases. Germline-derived CDR1 and CDR2 are SGHTS and YDEGEE. The CDR3 contains 13 residues. V was pared by 4 bases and J by 5 bases, with 2 bases of the junction left unmatched. The CDR3: CASSPQGDQPQHF. CDR3 in DNA: TGTGCCAGCAGCCCACAGGGGGATCAGCCCCAGCATTTT.

Only one count was recorded for this clone. The chain has TRBV2 and TRBJ2-3, with D tentatively TRBD2 (5 bases). Trimming cost V 7 bases and J 4 bases, with 18 bases left between them. This CDR3 spans 15 amino acids. The germline gives CDR1 SNHLY, CDR2 FYNNEI. The CDR3, as DNA: TGTGCCAGCATCGAAAGAGGGCCCACTGCAGATACGCAGTATTTT. This codes for CASIERGPTADTQYF.

The rearrangement uses TRBV6-2 or TRBV6-3 and TRBJ1-6, with D possibly matching TRBD1 (6 bases). Per germline, CDR1 MNHEY and CDR2 SVGEGT. The CDR3 spans 15 residues. V lost 0 bases, J lost 7 bases, and 10 bases lay in between. The CDR3 here is CASSYSTGGNSPLHF. Written as DNA, the CDR3 is TGTGCCAGCAGTTACTCGACAGGTGGGAATTCACCCCTCCACTTT.

DNA of the CDR3: TGTGCCAGCAGCTTCGGGACTAGCGGGTGGAACACCGGGGAGCTGTTTTTT. Amino acids: CASSFGTSGWNTGELFF. The genes are TRBV11-2 and TRBJ2-2, with 12 bases identical to TRBD2. The V gene end was trimmed by 3 bases and the J gene end by 1 base; junction bases not matched to a gene: 3. Germline lookup yields CDR1 SGHAT and CDR2 FQNNGV. The CDR3 consists of 17 residues. Complete variable domain (other parts from reference TRBV11-2 and TRBJ2-2): EAGVAQSPRYKIIEKRQSVAFWCNPISGHATLYWYQQILGQGPKLLIQFQNNGVVDDSQLPKDRFSAERLKGVDSTLKIQPAKLEDSAVYLCASSFGTSGWNTGELFFGEGSRLTVL.

CDR3 sequence: CASSRTMNTEAFF. The CDR3 region has the DNA TGTGCCAGTAGCCGGACAATGAACACTGAAGCTTTCTTT. V usage is TRBV19 and J usage is TRBJ1-1, with D possibly being TRBD1 (5 bases). CDR3 length: 13 amino acids. The V gene's germline CDR1 is LNHDA and CDR2 SQIVND (reference sequence). V lost 6 bases to trimming and J lost 0 bases, with 8 bases between them.

This clone was counted once. The chain combines TRBV3-1 (or the pseudogene TRBV3-2) with TRBJ2-7; D perhaps matches TRBD2 (5 bases). This CDR3 comprises 15 residues. Germline V gene lookup returns CDR1 LGHDT and CDR2 YNNKEL (reference sequence). V was cut by 8 bases and J by 1 base, with 18 bases left in between. The CDR3 region has the DNA TGTGCCAGCCCACCGGGATTTACTTGTTCCTACGAGCAGTACGTC. It translates to CASPPGFTCSYEQYV.

CDR3 protein: CSVEEPGTTALYTQYF. Written as DNA, the CDR3 is TGCAGCGTTGAAGAGCCCGGGACTACCGCCCTATATACGCAGTATTTT. V and J are TRBV29-1 and TRBJ2-3; 7 bases fit TRBD2. The CDR3 is made up of 16 amino acids. Germline V gives CDR1 SQVTM, CDR2 ANQGSEA. V was pared by 0 bases and J by 7 bases, with 13 bases of the junction left unmatched.

The genes are TRBV4-2 and TRBJ1-2; 10 nucleotides agree with TRBD1. V gave up 1 base and J gave up 5 bases; unmatched junction bases: 7. The germline V gene encodes CDR1 LGHNA and CDR2 YNFKEQ. The CDR3 covers 16 residues. The chain's CDR3 is CASSQGDRGGEYGYTF. The CDR3 DNA reads as TGTGCCAGCAGCCAAGGGGACAGGGGCGGGGAGTATGGCTACACCTTC.

The CDR3, as DNA: TGTGCCAGCAGCTTGGGGACTAGCCGTACCGGGGAGCTGTTTTTT. This codes for CASSLGTSRTGELFF. V is TRBV12-1 and J is TRBJ2-2; the table's D call of TRBD2 was not tested on the DNA. TRBV12-1 is flagged as a pseudogene. The CDR3 extends over 15 amino acids.

The V call is TRBV14, the J call TRBJ2-3; 11 bases are shared with TRBD1. The CDR3 has 18 residues. CDR1 is SGHDN, CDR2 FVKESK, per germline. The V gene end was trimmed by 4 bases and the J gene end by 3 bases; junction bases not matched to a gene: 12. The CDR3 DNA reads TGTGCCAGCAGCCGCGGGACAGGGGGTTTTATGAGAACAGATACGCAGTATTTT. The encoded protein is CASSRGTGGFMRTDTQYF.

The chain recombines TRBV25-1 with TRBJ1-5, with 8 bases that match TRBD1. Germline loops: CDR1 MGHDK, CDR2 SYGVNS. This CDR3 is built from 14 residues. Unmatched junction bases numbered 6, after V lost 8 bases and J lost 3 bases. The CDR3 spells CASGETGANQPQHF. CDR3 nucleotides: TGTGCCAGCGGGGAGACAGGGGCCAATCAGCCCCAGCATTTT.

The rearrangement links TRBV9 to TRBJ2-7; 10 bases line up with TRBD2. Per germline, CDR1 SGDLS and CDR2 YYNGEE. The V segment lost 4 bases and the J segment 5 bases; nucleotides outside the gene matches: 15. There are 17 residues in the CDR3. CDR3 DNA sequence: TGTGCCAGCAGCCCCTACCCGGCTAGCGGGGGCCTCGACGAGCAGTACTTC. Translated, it gives CASSPYPASGGLDEQYF.

V gene TRBV10-2 combines with J gene TRBJ2-1, with 11 bases aligning to TRBD2. After removal of 7 bases from V and 5 bases from J, the junction contained 16 bases not matched to a gene. CDR3 length equals 18 residues. Germline V CDR1 and CDR2: WSHSY, SAAADI. The CDR3 spells CASMGAVSGRARNNEQFF. The CDR3 nucleotides read TGCGCCAGCATGGGGGCCGTTAGCGGGAGGGCCCGGAACAATGAGCAGTTCTTC.

This clone was counted between two and nine times. The V call is TRBV2, the J call TRBJ1-5; maybe TRBD1 (5 bases). The CDR3 totals 13 residues. Trimming took off 7 bases at V and 7 bases at J, with 14 bases between the two ends. Germline CDR1 and CDR2: SNHLY and FYNNEI. The CDR3 sequence: CASTVGGRQPQHF. For the CDR3, the DNA is TGTGCCAGCACCGTTGGGGGGAGACAGCCCCAGCATTTT.

The J gene is TRBJ1-6, the V gene TRBV6-1; D remains ambiguous. The V end was cut by 2 bases, the J end by 0 bases, with 5 bases between. Germline V gene lookup returns CDR1 MNHNS and CDR2 SASEGT. The CDR3 loop spans 15 amino acids. The DNA of the CDR3 is TGTGCCAGCAGTGAATATAGCTCCTATAATTCACCCCTCCACTTT. This gives the protein CASSEYSSYNSPLHF.

The rearrangement joins TRBV5-4 to TRBJ2-7; 10 bases line up with TRBD1. Germline V CDR1 and CDR2: SGHNT, YYREEE (reference sequence). This CDR3 contains 15 residues. After removal of 3 bases from V and 4 bases from J, the junction contained 7 bases not matched to a gene. The CDR3 region is CASSYSGTGVYEQYF. Written as DNA, the CDR3 is TGTGCCAGCAGCTACTCCGGGACAGGGGTTTACGAGCAGTACTTC. The full variable domain, with the rest looked up from reference TRBV5-4 and TRBJ2-7, is ETGVTQSPTHLIKTRGQQVTLRCSSQSGHNTVSWYQQALGQGPQFIFQYYREEENGRGNFPPRFSGLQFPNYSSELNVNALELDDSALYLCASSYSGTGVYEQYFGPGTRLTVT.

The V and J genes are TRBV15 and TRBJ1-1; no clear D gene. Trimming shortened V by 5 bases and J by 4 bases, and 17 bases separated the two germline ends. The CDR3 covers 15 residues. Looked up from germline, CDR1 is LNHNV and CDR2 is YYDKDF (reference sequence). DNA of the CDR3: TGTGCCACCAGCCCATCGGGTCTCCAAGGCACTGAAGCTTTCTTT. As protein: CATSPSGLQGTEAFF.

J is TRBJ2-5 and V is TRBV3-1 (or the pseudogene TRBV3-2); D may be TRBD1 (5 bases). Germline V gives CDR1 LGHDT, CDR2 YNNKEL (reference sequence). Trimming left V 1 base short and J 2 bases short, with 5 bases between. This CDR3 is built from 13 residues. Here the CDR3 reads CASSQAGQETQYF. The CDR3 DNA sequence: TGTGCCAGCAGCCAAGCAGGGCAAGAGACCCAGTACTTC.

The genes are TRBV3-1 (or the pseudogene TRBV3-2) and TRBJ2-5, with 11 nucleotides matching TRBD2. The V segment lost 4 bases and the J segment 1 base; nucleotides outside the gene matches: 11. The length of the CDR3 is 18 residues. CDR1 is LGHDT, CDR2 YNNKEL, per germline (reference sequence). The CDR3 loop is CASSPGILAGGSQETQYF. The DNA for the CDR3 is TGTGCCAGCAGCCCCGGAATTTTAGCGGGGGGGAGCCAAGAGACCCAGTACTTC.

The rearrangement links TRBV12-5 to TRBJ1-1; possibly TRBD1 for D (6 bases). The germline V gene encodes CDR1 LGHNT and CDR2 FRNRAP. Trimming left V 6 bases short and J 5 bases short, with 13 bases between. There are 13 residues in the CDR3. The CDR3 DNA sequence: TGTGCTAGTGGCCAGGACAGTAGGACTGAAGCTTTCTTT. Translation: CASGQDSRTEAFF.

The rearrangement joins TRBV11-2 to TRBJ2-7; tentative D call: TRBD2 (5 bases). The CDR3 covers 15 residues. V was cut by 3 bases and J by 3 bases, with 15 bases left in between. Per germline, CDR1 SGHAT and CDR2 FQNNGV. The CDR3 DNA reads as TGTGCCAGCAGCTTCCAGCGGAGGCAGATCTACGAGCAGTACGTC. Its protein is CASSFQRRQIYEQYV.

A word on this clone: The same CDR3 can be traced to other DNA sequences in this sample. V usage is TRBV14 and J usage is TRBJ2-1; D call uncertain. The V end lost 1 base, the J end lost 0 bases, and 7 bases lay between the germline ends. Germline V gives CDR1 SGHDN, CDR2 FVKESK. This CDR3 is 15 amino acids long. Written as DNA, the CDR3 is TGTGCCAGCAGCCAAGGTCTTAGCTCCTACAATGAGCAGTTCTTC. Protein: CASSQGLSSYNEQFF.

V gene TRBV7-2 combines with J gene TRBJ1-6; a possible D gene is TRBD1 (6 bases). CDR1 is SGHTA, CDR2 FQGNSA, per germline. CDR3 length equals 19 residues. V lost 2 bases and J lost 14, with 31 bases in between. CDR3 DNA sequence: TGTGCCAGCAGCTTATCCCATGGACAGCGACAGGCCCCCTGGGGAACCCTCCACTTT. This translates into CASSLSHGQRQAPWGTLHF. Drawing the rest from reference TRBV7-2 and TRBJ1-6, the complete variable domain is GAGVSQSPSNKVTEKGKDVELRCDPISGHTALYWYRQSLGQGLEFLIYFQGNSAPDKSGLPSDRFSAERTGGSVSTLTIQRTQQEDSAVYLCASSLSHGQRQAPWGTLHFGNGTRLTVT.

This chain joins TRBV10-1 and TRBJ1-1; 8 bases agree with TRBD1. The germline V gene has CDR1 WNHNN and CDR2 SYGVQD (reference sequence). The CDR3 extends over 14 amino acids. The junction had 8 bases not matched to a gene; V was cut back by 6 bases and J by 5 bases. The CDR3 DNA follows: TGCGCCAGCAGCCGGACAGGGTTGGGAACTGAAGCTTTCTTT. This codes for CASSRTGLGTEAFF.

The J gene is TRBJ2-7, the V gene TRBV13, with a tentative D call TRBD1 (6 bases). The germline CDR1 and CDR2 sequences are PRHDT and FYEKMQ (reference sequence). The V end lost 6 bases, the J end lost 2 bases, and 11 bases lay between the germline ends. The CDR3 is 13 residues long. The CDR3 loop is CASSREGAYEQYV. The DNA for the CDR3 is TGTGCCAGCAGTCGAGAGGGGGCCTACGAGCAGTACGTC.

This rearrangement joins TRBV5-1 to TRBJ1-5; 9 bases align to TRBD1. Germline CDR1 SGHRS, CDR2 YFSETQ. CDR3 length: 15 residues. Trimming cost V 5 bases and J 3 bases; bases outside gene matches: 6. DNA of the CDR3: TGCGCCAGCAGACAGGGGGCGACCCCCAATCAGCCCCAGCATTTT. It is translated as CASRQGATPNQPQHF.

The gene calls are TRBV13 and TRBJ1-2; TRBD1 might be the D (6 bases). Trimming removed 0 bases at V and 5 bases at J, with 31 bases between. In germline, CDR1 is PRHDT, CDR2 FYEKMQ (reference sequence). This CDR3 comprises 21 residues. CDR3 sequence reads: CASSLGGPSWDKGNEVYGYTF. The CDR3 DNA is TGTGCCAGCAGCTTAGGGGGCCCATCTTGGGACAAGGGGAATGAGGTATATGGCTACACCTTC.